The clone carrying this TCR beta chain was found a few times. The antigen is not known. The data originate from a study of cytomegalovirus exposure and HLA in healthy donors. Whole-study results and caveats: A few CMV-associated chains proved CMV antigen-specific in vitro. Clusters of TCRs from the first cohort tended to co-occur in the approximately 120 validation repertoires (as a later analysis found). Listed as cytomegalovirus-associated were 150 or so TCR beta chains. Reportedly, diagnosis of cytomegalovirus status by the classifier showed high specificity and sensitivity.

Profiled with immunoSEQ multiplex PCR; TCRdb holds only in-frame clones, not every one. This table holds under 350,000 clones, 65% to 90% found once. The receptor was derived from a woman in her late teens or twenties in good health and CMV-seronegative. Sequencing input: PBMCs.

The CDR3 sequence: CAFGTNYEQYF. CDR3 DNA: TGTGCCTTCGGGACAAACTACGAGCAGTACTTC. V and J are TRBV30 and TRBJ2-7; D might be TRBD1 (6 bases). The CDR3 covers 11 residues. The germline CDR1 and CDR2 sequences are GTSNPN and SVGIG (reference sequence). V shed 7 bases and J shed 3 bases, with 10 bases lying between them.